Following are 30 T cell receptor beta chains from one sample sequenced in a study of cytomegalovirus exposure and HLA in healthy donors. It was with 60 Vbeta and 13 Jbeta primers that the PCR ran. Profiling relied on immunoSEQ multiplex PCR, and the TCRdb table lists in-frame clones only, not all of them. Here the sample spans around 85,000 clones, about three quarters being singletons. Sequencing was performed on PBMCs. The source is a male donor in good health and CMV-seronegative.

The chain uses TRBV6-1 and TRBJ2-1, with TRBD2 identical over 14 bases. There are 17 residues in the CDR3. Trimming at V came to 0 bases and at J to 7 bases, leaving 5 bases not matched to a gene. Germline V gives CDR1 MNHNS, CDR2 SASEGT. The CDR3 loop is CASSEAGLAGDRNEQFF. The CDR3 DNA is TGTGCCAGCAGTGAAGCGGGACTAGCGGGGGATAGGAATGAGCAGTTCTTC.

The chain has TRBV10-1 and TRBJ1-1, with 8 bases aligning to TRBD1. V shed 4 bases and J 8 bases; nucleotides not matched to a gene: 6. There are 13 residues in the CDR3. Germline values: CDR1 WNHNN, CDR2 SYGVQD (reference sequence). Here the CDR3 reads CASSAGQVAEAFF. For the CDR3, the DNA is TGCGCCAGCAGTGCGGGACAGGTCGCCGAAGCTTTCTTT.

The chain uses TRBV15 and TRBJ2-7, with D possibly being TRBD2 (6 bases). Germline CDR1 is LNHNV and CDR2 is YYDKDF (reference sequence). CDR3 size: 16 residues. V was clipped by 4 bases and J by 6 bases, with 22 bases between them. In DNA, the CDR3 is TGTGCCACCAGCAACCAGCCCGGAGGGTGGGGCGCCGAGCAGTACTTC. This gives the protein CATSNQPGGWGAEQYF.

This clone has only one observation. The chain joins TRBV6-5 to TRBJ1-2; 7 nucleotides align to TRBD1. The CDR3 consists of 15 residues. Germline trimming cut 2 bases from V and 0 bases from J; bases unmatched to any gene: 3. CDR1 is MNHEY, CDR2 SVGAGI, per germline. As DNA, the CDR3 is TGTGCCAGCAGTTACCAGGGGGGAGCTAACTATGGCTACACCTTC. It specifies CASSYQGGANYGYTF.

This chain uses TRBV5-1 with TRBJ1-1, with a possible D match to TRBD1 (5 bases). The ends were cut back, 6 bases at V and 2 bases at J, with 17 bases in the middle. CDR1 and CDR2 from the germline V gene are SGHRS and YFSETQ. This CDR3 is 15 amino acids long. The DNA of the CDR3 is TGCGCCAGCAAGACGTTGGGGGGGAGAAACACTGAAGCTTTCTTT. Its protein is CASKTLGGRNTEAFF.

This sequence joins TRBV19 and TRBJ1-1; perhaps TRBD1 as D (6 bases). The length of the CDR3 is 15 residues. Per the germline V gene, CDR1 is LNHDA and CDR2 is SQIVND (reference sequence). V was trimmed by 5 bases and J by 6 bases, leaving 19 bases between them. The CDR3 region has the DNA TGTGCCAGTAGTTTGTCAGGGGTAGGAAAGGCTGAAGCTTTCTTT. Translated, it gives CASSLSGVGKAEAFF.

V usage is TRBV29-1 and J usage is TRBJ2-1, with 7 bases lining up with TRBD1. V shed 6 bases, J shed 7 bases, and the junction held 12 bases outside the gene matches. Germline V lookup: CDR1 SQVTM, CDR2 ANQGSEA. This CDR3 spans 14 amino acids. CDR3 region: CSVPRQGVNNEQFF. The CDR3 DNA is TGCAGCGTGCCGCGGCAGGGGGTGAATAATGAGCAGTTCTTC.

The chain combines TRBV20-1 with TRBJ2-1; unclear D gene. Germline values: CDR1 DFQATT, CDR2 SNEGSKA (reference sequence). The CDR3 consists of 11 residues. Trimming shortened V by 0 bases and J by 12 bases, and 9 bases separated the two germline ends. Here the CDR3 reads CSARDARGQFF. CDR3 DNA sequence: TGCAGTGCTAGAGATGCCCGCGGGCAGTTCTTC.

This rearrangement joins TRBV25-1 to TRBJ2-3, with D possibly TRBD2 on 6 matching bases. This CDR3 contains 13 residues. From germline, CDR1 is MGHDK and CDR2 SYGVNS. V was pared by 6 bases and J by 3 bases, with 10 bases between. CDR3 residues: CASRGGLTDTQYF. As DNA, the CDR3 is TGTGCCAGCAGGGGGGGATTGACAGATACGCAGTATTTT.

V is TRBV5-4 and J is TRBJ2-5; D gene unclear. The CDR3 consists of 15 residues. The V end was cut by 0 bases, the J end by 11 bases, with 20 bases between. Germline lookup yields CDR1 SGHNT and CDR2 YYREEE (reference sequence). CDR3 region: CASSLEPKPTMEQYF. CDR3 coding DNA: TGTGCCAGCAGCTTGGAGCCAAAGCCTACGATGGAGCAGTACTTC.

This chain joins TRBV5-8 and TRBJ2-5, with no clear D. The CDR3 length is 14 residues. V was clipped by 1 base and J by 2 bases, with 9 bases between them. Germline-derived CDR1 and CDR2 are SGHTS and YDEGEE. Here the CDR3 DNA reads TGTGCCAGCAGCTTGCTACGGTCACAAGAGACCCAGTACTTC. Translating it yields CASSLLRSQETQYF.

The chain uses TRBV10-2 and TRBJ2-5; TRBD2 is a possible D gene (7 bases). The J call is in doubt because the DNA end fits TRBJ2-7 better. Germline CDR1 WSHSY, CDR2 SAAADI. The CDR3 is 15 amino acids. This CDR3 reads CASSDLGGGGIEQYF. The CDR3 DNA follows: TGCGCCAGCAGTGACTTGGGGGGAGGGGGTATCGAGCAGTACTTC.

The rearrangement uses TRBV27 and TRBJ2-2, with 13 bases fitting TRBD2. J was trimmed by 7 bases and V by 1 base; bases with no gene match: 12. CDR3 length: 19 residues. Per germline, CDR1 MNHEY and CDR2 SMNVEV (reference sequence). The CDR3 nucleotides are TGTGCCAGCAGTTTATATGGACTAGCGGGAGAGTTTAGCTACGGGGAGCTGTTTTTT. Amino acid sequence: CASSLYGLAGEFSYGELFF.

Only a few counts were recorded for this clone. The genes are TRBV6-6 and TRBJ1-5; D is undetermined. The CDR3 spans 13 residues. The germline gives CDR1 MNHNY, CDR2 SVGAGI (reference sequence). The germline V and J ends were trimmed by 6 bases and 6 bases, with 12 bases remaining between them. CDR3 protein: CASSPRVSQPQHF. DNA of the CDR3: TGTGCCAGCAGCCCACGAGTGAGTCAGCCCCAGCATTTT.

The V gene is TRBV30, the J gene TRBJ2-1; 8 bases match TRBD1. After removal of 2 bases from V and 8 bases from J, the junction contained 14 bases not matched to a gene. Germline V CDR1 and CDR2: GTSNPN, SVGIG (reference sequence). The CDR3 covers 16 residues. CDR3 region: CAWSQERSGGFDEQFF. The CDR3 DNA is TGTGCCTGGAGTCAGGAAAGGTCAGGGGGCTTCGATGAGCAGTTCTTC.

The V gene is TRBV5-8, the J gene TRBJ2-7, with 11 positions matching TRBD1. This CDR3 has 15 amino acids. The ends lost 5 bases at V and 2 bases at J; junction bases unmatched: 6. Germline V CDR1 and CDR2: SGHTS, YDEGEE. CDR3 coding DNA: TGTGCCAGCAGGATGGGACAGGGGGTGGCCTACGAGCAGTACTTC. This encodes CASRMGQGVAYEQYF.

V is TRBV5-1 and J is TRBJ1-4; possibly TRBD1 for D (5 bases). CDR3 length: 16 residues. The ends were cut back, 2 bases at V and 7 bases at J, with 18 bases in the middle. Germline V gene sequence: CDR1 SGHRS, CDR2 YFSETQ. The CDR3 DNA reads as TGCGCCAGCAGCTTTGGCTCGACCGGGCAGGGTGAAAAACTGTTTTTT. Amino acid sequence: CASSFGSTGQGEKLFF.

The chain links TRBV28 to TRBJ2-7; D gene unclear. The germline gives CDR1 MDHEN, CDR2 SYDVKM. The CDR3 loop spans 15 amino acids. V lost 6 bases, J lost 3 bases, and 18 bases lay in between. The CDR3 spells CASSYLPLQIYEQYF. The CDR3, as DNA: TGTGCCAGCAGCTATCTCCCCTTACAGATCTACGAGCAGTACTTC.

The rearrangement uses TRBV7-6 and TRBJ1-6, with TRBD1 identical over 11 bases. V lost 5 bases to trimming and J lost 10 bases; unmatched junction nucleotides: 10. Germline values: CDR1 SGHVS, CDR2 FNYEAQ. There are 16 residues in the CDR3. In nucleotides, the CDR3 is TGTGCCAGCAGCATCGCTGGACAGGGGGCTGGGTCACCCCTCCACTTT. It encodes CASSIAGQGAGSPLHF.

The rearrangement links TRBV7-9 to TRBJ2-7; the match to TRBD1 covers 7 bases. Losses at the gene ends were 5 bases for V and 2 bases for J; bases not matched to a gene: 12. CDR1 and CDR2 (germline): SEHNR, FQNEAQ (reference sequence). The CDR3 covers 16 residues. The CDR3 reads CASSASTGRLTYEQYF. The CDR3 bases are TGTGCCAGCAGCGCCTCGACAGGGAGACTGACCTACGAGCAGTACTTC.

Notes on this clone: A junction end diverges from the germline sequence, so it may reflect a read error. The J gene is TRBJ1-2, the V gene TRBV6-1; the D is unclear. Germline V CDR1 and CDR2: MNHNS, SASEGT. The CDR3 totals 11 residues. The chain's CDR3 is CACRRDYGYTF. CDR3 DNA: TGTGCCTGCAGACGGGACTATGGCTACACCTTC.

This clone was counted a few times. The V call is TRBV4-3, the J call TRBJ2-2; tentative D call: TRBD1 (5 bases). The CDR3 runs 16 residues. CDR1 is LGHNA and CDR2 is YSLEER in the germline V gene. V was clipped by 0 bases and J by 0 bases, with 8 bases between them. CDR3 coding DNA: TGCGCCAGCAGCCAAGAGGCAGGGCCGAACACCGGGGAGCTGTTTTTT. Translating it yields CASSQEAGPNTGELFF.

J is TRBJ2-7 and V is TRBV7-6; the D is unclear. CDR1 is SGHVS and CDR2 is FNYEAQ in the germline V gene. The CDR3 loop spans 16 amino acids. V was pared by 5 bases and J by 3 bases, with 20 bases between. CDR3 coding DNA: TGTGCCAGCAGCCCAGCCGGTCAGCGCGATCACTACGAGCAGTACTTC. This sequence encodes CASSPAGQRDHYEQYF.

The chain has TRBV6-6 and TRBJ1-2; possibly TRBD1 for D (6 bases). The CDR3 runs to 16 residues. V was cut by 0 bases and J by 6 bases, with 17 bases left in between. The germline V gene encodes CDR1 MNHNY and CDR2 SVGAGI (reference sequence). The CDR3 bases are TGTGCCAGCAGTTACTCGAGGGGGGGTGGAGGGGATGGCTACACCTTC. Translation: CASSYSRGGGGDGYTF.

CDR3 nucleotide sequence: TGTGCCAGCAGTTTATCGACAGGGCGGGAAGCTTTCTTT. It encodes CASSLSTGREAFF. J is TRBJ1-1 and V is TRBV27; the match to TRBD1 covers 7 bases. Germline trimming cut 0 bases from V and 8 bases from J; bases unmatched to any gene: 3. Per germline, CDR1 MNHEY and CDR2 SMNVEV (reference sequence). The CDR3 runs 13 residues.

The rearrangement links TRBV5-1 to TRBJ2-5; 8 bases map to TRBD1. The J call may be wrong; the DNA end is better matched by TRBJ2-7. Germline loops: CDR1 SGHRS, CDR2 YFSETQ. The CDR3 covers 16 residues. The CDR3 protein is CASSLAGQGILYEQYF. The CDR3 DNA reads as TGCGCCAGCAGCTTGGCCGGACAGGGAATATTATACGAGCAGTACTTC.

V is TRBV5-1 and J is TRBJ2-3; 8 bases line up with TRBD2. CDR1 is SGHRS and CDR2 is YFSETQ in the germline V gene. V dropped 0 bases and J dropped 1; count of bases not matched to a gene: 4. There are 16 residues in the CDR3. Here the CDR3 DNA reads TGCGCCAGCAGCTTGGGCCCTAGCGGGCGCACAGATACGCAGTATTTT. This codes for CASSLGPSGRTDTQYF. Using reference TRBV5-1 and TRBJ2-3 for the parts outside the CDR3, the full variable domain is KAGVTQTPRYLIKTRGQQVTLSCSPISGHRSVSWYQQTPGQGLQFLFEYFSETQRNKGNFPGRFSGRQFSNSRSEMNVSTLELGDSALYLCASSLGPSGRTDTQYFGPGTRLTVL.

The chain combines TRBV27 with TRBJ2-5; D is uncertain. Germline loops: CDR1 MNHEY, CDR2 SMNVEV (reference sequence). The CDR3 is 14 amino acids. V lost 5 bases, J lost 3 bases, and 13 bases lay in between. CDR3 loop: CASSPWAQKETQYF. The CDR3 DNA reads as TGTGCCAGCAGTCCATGGGCCCAGAAAGAGACCCAGTACTTC.

This clone was counted between two and nine times. This sequence joins TRBV16 and TRBJ2-5, with 7 bases aligning to TRBD1. The length of the CDR3 is 15 residues. From germline, CDR1 is KGHSY and CDR2 FQNENV. The V segment lost 2 bases and the J segment 5 bases; nucleotides outside the gene matches: 8. CDR3 in DNA: TGTGCCAGCAGCCAAGGGCTCGGGACAGCGGAGACCCAGTACTTC. It is translated as CASSQGLGTAETQYF. Complete variable domain (other parts from reference TRBV16 and TRBJ2-5): GEEVAQTPKHLVRGEGQKAKLYCAPIKGHSYVFWYQQVLKNEFKFLISFQNENVFDETGMPKERFSAKCLPNSPCSLEIQATKLEDSAVYFCASSQGLGTAETQYFGPGTRLLVL.

This chain joins TRBV15 and TRBJ2-2; the match to TRBD2 covers 9 bases. Germline assignment: CDR1 LNHNV and CDR2 YYDKDF (reference sequence). After removal of 1 base from V and 6 bases from J, the junction contained 9 bases not matched to a gene. The CDR3 has 17 amino acids. In DNA, the CDR3 is TGTGCCACCAGCAGAGGATTAGCGGGAGATTCCCCCGGGGAGCTGTTTTTT. It translates to CATSRGLAGDSPGELFF.